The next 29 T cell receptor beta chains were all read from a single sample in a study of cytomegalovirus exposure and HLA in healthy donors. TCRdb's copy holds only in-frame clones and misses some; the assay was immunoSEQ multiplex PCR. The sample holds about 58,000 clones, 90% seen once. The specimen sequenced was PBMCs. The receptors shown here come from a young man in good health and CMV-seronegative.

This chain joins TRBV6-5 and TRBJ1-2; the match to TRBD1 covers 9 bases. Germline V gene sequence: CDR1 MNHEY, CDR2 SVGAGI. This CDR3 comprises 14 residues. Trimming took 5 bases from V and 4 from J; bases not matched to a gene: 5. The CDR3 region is CASSQRDRAYGYTF. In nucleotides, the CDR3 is TGTGCCAGCAGTCAGCGGGACAGGGCCTATGGCTACACCTTC.

CDR3 sequence: CTGGEAIDEQYF. In nucleotides, the CDR3 is TGCACCGGGGGGGAGGCCATCGACGAGCAGTACTTC. The chain combines TRBV29-1 with TRBJ2-7, with 8 bases identical to TRBD2. CDR1 SQVTM and CDR2 ANQGSEA come from the germline V gene. The CDR3 has 12 amino acids.

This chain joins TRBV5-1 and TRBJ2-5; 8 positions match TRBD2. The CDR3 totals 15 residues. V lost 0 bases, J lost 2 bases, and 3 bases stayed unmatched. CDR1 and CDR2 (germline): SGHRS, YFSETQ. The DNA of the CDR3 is TGCGCCAGCAGCTTGGCGGGAGGGAGTCAAGAGACCCAGTACTTC. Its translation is CASSLAGGSQETQYF.

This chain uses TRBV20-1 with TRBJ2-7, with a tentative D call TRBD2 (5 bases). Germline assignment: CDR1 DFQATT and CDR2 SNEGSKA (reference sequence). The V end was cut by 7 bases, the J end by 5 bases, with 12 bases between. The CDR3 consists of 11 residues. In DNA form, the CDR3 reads TGCAGTGTCAAGACTACCCACGAGCAGTACTTC. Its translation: CSVKTTHEQYF.

The CDR3 loop reads CASSSLTPPGQGFQPQHF. DNA for the CDR3: TGTGCCAGCAGCTCCCTTACGCCGCCGGGACAGGGTTTTCAGCCCCAGCATTTT. The rearrangement joins TRBV7-8 to TRBJ1-5; 9 bases fit TRBD1. Per the germline V gene, CDR1 is SGHVS and CDR2 is FQNEAQ. The CDR3 loop spans 18 amino acids. J gave up 6 bases and V 4 bases, and 16 bases lay outside the gene matches.

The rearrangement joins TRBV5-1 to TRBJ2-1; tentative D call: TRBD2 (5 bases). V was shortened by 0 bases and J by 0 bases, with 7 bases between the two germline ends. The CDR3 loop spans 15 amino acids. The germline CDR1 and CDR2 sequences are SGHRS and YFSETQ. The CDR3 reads CASSLAAGSYNEQFF. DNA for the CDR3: TGCGCCAGCAGCTTGGCCGCGGGCTCCTACAATGAGCAGTTCTTC.

CDR3 DNA: TGTGCCAGCAGCTCCTCCGGCAATGAGCAGTTCTTC. This encodes CASSSSGNEQFF. The rearrangement joins TRBV11-2 to TRBJ2-1; D gene unclear. Between the trimmed V and J ends, which lost 4 bases and 6 bases, there was a span of 7 bases. Per the germline V gene, CDR1 is SGHAT and CDR2 is FQNNGV. The CDR3 loop spans 12 amino acids.

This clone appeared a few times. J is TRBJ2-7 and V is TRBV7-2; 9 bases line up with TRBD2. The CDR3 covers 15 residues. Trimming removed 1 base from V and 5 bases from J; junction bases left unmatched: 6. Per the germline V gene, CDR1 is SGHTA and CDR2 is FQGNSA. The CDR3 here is CASSLEAGGPNEQYF. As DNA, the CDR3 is TGTGCCAGCAGCTTAGAGGCGGGAGGGCCTAACGAGCAGTACTTC.

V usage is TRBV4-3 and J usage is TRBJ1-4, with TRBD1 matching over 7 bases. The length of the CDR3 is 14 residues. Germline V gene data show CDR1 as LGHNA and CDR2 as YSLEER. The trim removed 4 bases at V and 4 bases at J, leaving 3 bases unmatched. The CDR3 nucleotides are TGCGCCAGCAGCCCGGACAGGATTAATGAAAAACTGTTTTTT. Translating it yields CASSPDRINEKLFF.

CDR3 amino acids: CASGGGQGNGYTF. DNA of the CDR3: TGCGCCAGCGGAGGGGGACAGGGTAATGGCTACACCTTC. V gene TRBV5-1 combines with J gene TRBJ1-2; TRBD1 agrees at 9 bases. Losses at the gene ends were 7 bases for V and 6 bases for J; bases not matched to a gene: 7. CDR1 SGHRS and CDR2 YFSETQ come from the germline V gene. This CDR3 has 13 amino acids.

The CDR3 spells CASRPGSAGGAQYF. The CDR3 nucleotides read TGTGCCAGTAGACCCGGTTCGGCGGGGGGGGCCCAGTACTTC. The chain is built from TRBV19 and TRBJ2-5; 9 nucleotides match TRBD2. The J segment lost 9 bases and the V segment lost 6 bases, leaving 11 bases of the junction unmatched. CDR3 length: 14 amino acids. Germline V gene sequence: CDR1 LNHDA, CDR2 SQIVND (reference sequence).

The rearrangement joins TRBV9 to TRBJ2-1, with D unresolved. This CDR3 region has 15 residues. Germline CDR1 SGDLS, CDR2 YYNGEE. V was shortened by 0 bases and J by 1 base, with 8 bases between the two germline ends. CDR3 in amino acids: CASSVGLESYNEQFF. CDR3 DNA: TGTGCCAGCAGCGTAGGACTGGAATCCTACAATGAGCAGTTCTTC.

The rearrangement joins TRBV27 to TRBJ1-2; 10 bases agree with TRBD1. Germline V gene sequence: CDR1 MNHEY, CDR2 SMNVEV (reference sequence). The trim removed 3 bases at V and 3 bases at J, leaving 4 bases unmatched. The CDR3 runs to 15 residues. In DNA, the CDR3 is TGTGCCAGCAGTTTTGTTGGACAGGGGGACTATGGCTACACCTTC. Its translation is CASSFVGQGDYGYTF.

CDR3 loop: CASSLHPLGTSGMNEQFF. CDR3 nucleotide sequence: TGTGCCAGCAGCCTCCATCCTCTCGGGACTAGCGGGATGAATGAGCAGTTCTTC. V is TRBV9 and J is TRBJ2-1; 13 bases fit TRBD2. The CDR3 extends over 18 amino acids. The V and J ends lost 4 bases and 7 bases, in that order; junction bases with no gene match: 14. Germline CDR1 reads SGDLS; CDR2 reads YYNGEE.

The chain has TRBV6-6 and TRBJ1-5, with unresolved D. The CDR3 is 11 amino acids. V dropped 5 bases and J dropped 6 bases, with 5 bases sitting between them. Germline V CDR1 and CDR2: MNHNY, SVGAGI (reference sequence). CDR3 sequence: CASSPGQPQHF. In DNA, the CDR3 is TGTGCCAGCAGTCCGGGTCAGCCCCAGCATTTT.

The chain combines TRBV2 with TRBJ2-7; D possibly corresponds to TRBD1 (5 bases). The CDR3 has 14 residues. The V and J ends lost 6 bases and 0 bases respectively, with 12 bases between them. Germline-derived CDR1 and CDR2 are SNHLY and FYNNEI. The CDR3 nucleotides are TGTGCCAGCAGCCCGACAGTCGTCTCCTACGAGCAGTACTTC. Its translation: CASSPTVVSYEQYF.

Here the CDR3 reads CASSLTGTAGANVLTF. As DNA, the CDR3 is TGTGCCAGCTCACTAACCGGCACAGCTGGGGCCAACGTCCTGACTTTC. The V call is TRBV18, the J call TRBJ2-6, with D unclear. The CDR3 consists of 16 residues. The germline gives CDR1 KGHSH, CDR2 LQKENI. V was shortened by 4 bases and J by 2 bases, with 12 bases between the two germline ends.

CDR3 bases: TGTGCCAGCAGCACCCGACTAGCGGGAGAACCCGAGCAGTACTTC. Amino acids: CASSTRLAGEPEQYF. V usage is TRBV21-1 and J usage is TRBJ2-7; the table's D call, TRBD2, has no DNA check behind it. TRBV21-1 is a recognized pseudogene. This CDR3 has 15 amino acids.

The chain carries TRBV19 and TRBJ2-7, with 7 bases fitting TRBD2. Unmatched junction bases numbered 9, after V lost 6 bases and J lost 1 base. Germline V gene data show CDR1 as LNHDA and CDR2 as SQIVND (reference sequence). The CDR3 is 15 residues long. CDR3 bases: TGTGCCAGTAGGGATCTAGCGGACCTATCCTACGAGCAGTACTTC. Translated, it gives CASRDLADLSYEQYF.

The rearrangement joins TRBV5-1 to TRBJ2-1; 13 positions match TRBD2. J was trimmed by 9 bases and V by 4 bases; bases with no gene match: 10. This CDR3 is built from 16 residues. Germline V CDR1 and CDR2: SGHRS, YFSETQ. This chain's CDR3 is CASSEGTSGIRGEQFF. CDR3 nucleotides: TGCGCCAGCAGCGAGGGGACTAGCGGGATACGCGGTGAGCAGTTCTTC.

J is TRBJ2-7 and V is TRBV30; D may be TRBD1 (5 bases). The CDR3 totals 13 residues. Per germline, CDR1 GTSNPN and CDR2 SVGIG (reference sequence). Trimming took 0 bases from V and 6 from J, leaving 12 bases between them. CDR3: CAWSVFRESEQYF. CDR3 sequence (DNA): TGTGCCTGGAGTGTTTTCAGGGAAAGCGAGCAGTACTTC.

The chain's CDR3 is CASSSDSGSSYNEQFF. CDR3 sequence (DNA): TGTGCCAGCAGCTCTGATAGCGGGAGCTCCTACAATGAGCAGTTCTTC. This chain joins TRBV7-9 and TRBJ2-1, with 9 nucleotides matching TRBD2. V lost 4 bases, J lost 0 bases, and 4 bases stayed unmatched. Germline CDR1 reads SEHNR; CDR2 reads FQNEAQ (reference sequence). The CDR3 consists of 16 residues.

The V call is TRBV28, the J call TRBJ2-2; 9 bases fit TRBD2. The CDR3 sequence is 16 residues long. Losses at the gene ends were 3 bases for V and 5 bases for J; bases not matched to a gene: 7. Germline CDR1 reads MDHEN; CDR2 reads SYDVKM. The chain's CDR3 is CASSLSSGSGTGELFF. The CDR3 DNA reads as TGTGCCAGCAGTTTGAGTAGCGGGAGTGGGACCGGGGAGCTGTTTTTT.

The CDR3 nucleotides are TGTGCCAGCAGCTTAATCGTGAGGGCTGAAGCTTTCTTT. This translates into CASSLIVRAEAFF. This sequence joins TRBV7-8 and TRBJ1-1; D call uncertain. CDR3 length: 13 residues. The germline CDR1 and CDR2 sequences are SGHVS and FQNEAQ. The V end was cut by 2 bases, the J end by 6 bases, with 10 bases between.

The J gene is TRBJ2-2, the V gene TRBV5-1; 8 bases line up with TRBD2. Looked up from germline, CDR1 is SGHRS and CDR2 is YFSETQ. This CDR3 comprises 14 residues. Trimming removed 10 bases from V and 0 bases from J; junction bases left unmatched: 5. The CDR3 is CASRGGTNTGELFF. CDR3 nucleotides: TGCGCCTCCCGGGGGGGGACGAACACCGGGGAGCTGTTTTTT.

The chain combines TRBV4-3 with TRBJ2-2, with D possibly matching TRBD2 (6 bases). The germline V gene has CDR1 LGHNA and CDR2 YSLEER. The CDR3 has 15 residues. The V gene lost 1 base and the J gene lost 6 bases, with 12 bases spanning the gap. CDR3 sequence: CASSQASAGPGELFF. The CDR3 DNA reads TGCGCCAGCAGCCAAGCCTCAGCGGGCCCCGGGGAGCTGTTTTTT.

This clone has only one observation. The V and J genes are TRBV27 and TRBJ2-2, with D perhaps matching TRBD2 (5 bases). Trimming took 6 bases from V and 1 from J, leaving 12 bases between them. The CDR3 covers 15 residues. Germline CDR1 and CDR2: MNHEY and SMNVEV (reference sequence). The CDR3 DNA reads TGTGCCAGCAGGAAACACGGGGAGAACACCGGGGAGCTGTTTTTT. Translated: CASRKHGENTGELFF.

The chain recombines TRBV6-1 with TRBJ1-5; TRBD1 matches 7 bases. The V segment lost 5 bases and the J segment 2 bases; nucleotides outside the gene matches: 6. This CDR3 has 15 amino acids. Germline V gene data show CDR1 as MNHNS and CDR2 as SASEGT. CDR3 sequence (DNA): TGTGCCAGCAGTCAGGGGGAGGAGGGCAATCAGCCCCAGCATTTT. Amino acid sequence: CASSQGEEGNQPQHF.

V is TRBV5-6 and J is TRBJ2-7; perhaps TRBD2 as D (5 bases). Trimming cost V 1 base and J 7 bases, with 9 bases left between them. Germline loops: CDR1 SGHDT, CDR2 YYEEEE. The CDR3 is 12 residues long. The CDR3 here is CASSLWGVEQYF. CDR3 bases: TGTGCCAGCAGCTTGTGGGGAGTTGAGCAGTACTTC. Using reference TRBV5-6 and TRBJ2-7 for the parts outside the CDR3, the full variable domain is DAGVTQSPTHLIKTRGQQVTLRCSPKSGHDTVSWYQQALGQGPQFIFQYYEEEERQRGNFPDRFSGHQFPNYSSELNVNALLLGDSALYLCASSLWGVEQYFGPGTRLTVT.